Each of the 7 T cell receptor beta chains below was sequenced from the same sample in a study of molecular identifiers for immune sequencing clone quantification (dated by TCRdb to the late 2010s). The method was PCR. Sequencing used a NextSeq 500. TCRdb reprocessed the public reads (quality trimming at Q25 with fastp, clone calling with MiXCR) and kept in-frame beta chains. Rows with a matching CDR3 protein are joined into one entry that keeps the most common DNA and genes. The sample records more than 95,000 distinct CDR3 sequences, roughly 24% of which are singletons. The ten largest clones take up roughly 1% of the sample. The sequenced sample consisted of naive CD8+ T cells from blood, with Jurkat cell RNA spiked in. The sample's cell subset or site label, decoded: FACS-sorted CD8+CD4-CCR7+CD45RA+ naive T cells. The receptors were gathered from a human donor in good health. Some libraries in this study had Jurkat cell RNA spiked in.

For this clonotype: With a much larger clone just one base away, this may be a read error. The rearrangement links TRBV7-2 to TRBJ1-1; D gene unclear. The CDR3 totals 14 residues. CDR1 and CDR2 from the germline V gene are SGHTA and FQGNSA. CDR3 coding DNA: TGTGCCAGCTGCTTATCCCACACGAACACTGAAGCTTTCTTT. It yields the protein CASCLSHTNTEAFF.

At least ten counts were recorded for this clonotype. This sequence joins TRBV29-1 and TRBJ2-7; possibly TRBD1 for D (6 bases). The V gene's germline CDR1 is SQVTM and CDR2 ANQGSEA. CDR3 length equals 14 residues. V lost 6 bases, J lost 2 bases, and 17 bases lay in between. The CDR3 sequence: CSVMTGEKAYEQYF. In DNA, the CDR3 is TGCAGCGTGATGACAGGAGAGAAAGCCTACGAGCAGTACTTC.

As regards this clonotype: Just one base apart from a much larger clone, this may be a read error. The chain carries TRBV27 and TRBJ2-3; TRBD2 is a possible D gene (5 bases). Per the germline V gene, CDR1 is MNHEY and CDR2 is SMNVEV (reference sequence). The CDR3 is 15 residues long. CDR3 nucleotides: TGTGCCTGCAGTTCTCAAGCGGAGACCACAGATACGCAGTATTTT. Translation gives CACSSQAETTDTQYF.

At least ten counts were recorded for this clonotype. The CDR3: CASTFGYEQYF. The CDR3 DNA reads TGTGCCAGCACCTTTGGCTACGAGCAGTACTTC. The chain employs TRBV25-1 and TRBJ2-7; D ambiguous. This CDR3 has 11 residues. V lost 7 bases and J lost 3, with 7 bases in between. CDR1 is MGHDK, CDR2 SYGVNS, per germline.

This clonotype has at least ten counts. This chain uses TRBV5-4 with TRBJ2-7; D is perhaps TRBD1 (6 bases). With 3 bases removed from V and 7 bases from J, the gap between germline ends came to 20 bases. The CDR3 covers 15 residues. The V gene's germline CDR1 is SGHNT and CDR2 YYREEE (reference sequence). CDR3 residues: CASSSLLDSLGEQYF. The CDR3 DNA follows: TGTGCCAGCAGCTCCTTGTTGGACAGCCTGGGGGAGCAGTACTTC. The whole variable domain, remainder taken from reference TRBV5-4 and TRBJ2-7, is ETGVTQSPTHLIKTRGQQVTLRCSSQSGHNTVSWYQQALGQGPQFIFQYYREEENGRGNFPPRFSGLQFPNYSSELNVNALELDDSALYLCASSSLLDSLGEQYFGPGTRLTVT.

The chain links TRBV7-6 to TRBJ2-7; perhaps TRBD1 as D (6 bases). The CDR3 spans 15 residues. Germline V lookup: CDR1 SGHVS, CDR2 FNYEAQ. V was cut by 2 bases and J by 1 base, with 12 bases left in between. CDR3 in amino acids: CASSLTRQESYEQYF. The CDR3 DNA is TGTGCCAGCAGCTTAACTCGACAGGAATCCTACGAGCAGTACTTC. Supplemented by reference TRBV7-6 and TRBJ2-7, the full variable domain reads GAGVSQSPRYKVTKRGQDVALRCDPISGHVSLYWYRQALGQGPEFLTYFNYEAQQDKSGLPNDRFSAERPEGSISTLTIQRTEQRDSAMYRCASSLTRQESYEQYFGPGTRLTVT.

In its sample, this clonotype is medium-sized. The junction departs from germline at one end; a sequencing error may be responsible. V is TRBV5-1 and J is TRBJ2-3; TRBD2 agrees at 10 bases. Looked up from germline, CDR1 is SGHRS and CDR2 is YFSETQ. CDR3 length equals 14 residues. CDR3 in amino acids: CASSPLAGADTQYF. The CDR3 DNA reads TGTGCCAGCAGTCCTCTAGCGGGAGCAGATACGCAGTATTTT.